This entry concerns a single TCR beta chain. The sample belongs to a study of T cells in Graves' hyperthyroidism and ophthalmopathy. Per the germline V gene, CDR1 is MNHEY and CDR2 is SMNVEV (reference sequence). Trimming removed 7 bases at V and 3 bases at J, with 21 bases between. This CDR3 region has 17 residues. Amplified TCR beta CDR3 regions derived from RNA transcripts. A first-round RT-PCR of the TCR CDR3 used the HTBI primer set. TCRdb re-called the multiplex PCR reads through MiXCR, storing one row per CDR3 protein. The sample carries hundreds of thousands of distinct CDR3 sequences, approximately 20% recorded once.

This sequence joins TRBV27 and TRBJ2-2; a weak D match, TRBD2 (5 bases). The receptor was isolated from a man aged 25 to 40 with Graves' ophthalmopathy. The sample taken for sequencing was blood. The CDR3 loop is CASKSVIAGGDTGELFF. CDR3 coding DNA: TGTGCCAGCAAATCCGTCATCGCCGGAGGCGACACCGGGGAGCTGTTTTTT.